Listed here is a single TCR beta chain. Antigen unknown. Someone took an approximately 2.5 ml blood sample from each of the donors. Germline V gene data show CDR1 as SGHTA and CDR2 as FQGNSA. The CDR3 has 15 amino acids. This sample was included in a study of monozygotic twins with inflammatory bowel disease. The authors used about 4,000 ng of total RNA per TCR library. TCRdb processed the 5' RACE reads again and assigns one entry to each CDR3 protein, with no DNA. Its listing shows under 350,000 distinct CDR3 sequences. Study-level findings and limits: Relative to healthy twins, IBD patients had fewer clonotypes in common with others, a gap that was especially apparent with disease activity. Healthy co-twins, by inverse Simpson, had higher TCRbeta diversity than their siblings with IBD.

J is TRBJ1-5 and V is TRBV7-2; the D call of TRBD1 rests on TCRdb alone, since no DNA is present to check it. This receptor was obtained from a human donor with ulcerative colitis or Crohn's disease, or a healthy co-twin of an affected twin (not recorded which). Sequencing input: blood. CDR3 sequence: CASSLKTGGGQPQHF.